This T cell receptor (beta chain) was found in a study of regulatory T cells in long-lasting Graves disease. This clonotype was picked up many times. Antigen unknown. Arm-PCR of CDR3 regions and iRepertoire HTBI primers were used to build TCR beta libraries. Original analysis: Identification yielded approximately 67 TRBV and more than 12 TRBJ segments across samples. Each CDR3 protein gets one entry after TCRdb re-called the multiplex PCR reads with MiXCR. In this record, the V and J calls reflect TCRdb's handling and not the investigators' own analysis. The data show 700,000 or so distinct CDR3 sequences, 25% to 35% seen once. Whole-study findings and limits: Thyroid tissue was not sampled; only peripheral blood was. Persistent Graves' disease cases displayed lower TCR diversity than newly diagnosed ones.

Specified time point: persistent/refractory GD, antithyroid drugs over 5 years with positive TRAb. TCR sequences were obtained from RNA taken from PBMCs. The V gene lost 3 bases and the J gene lost 6 bases, with 6 bases spanning the gap. The CDR3 is 12 amino acids. Germline CDR1 and CDR2: MDHEN and SYDVKM. Sequencing used peripheral blood mononuclear cells (PBMCs), obtained when the disease was refractory, from a patient treated with antithyroid drugs. The rearrangement joins TRBV28 to TRBJ1-5; no definite D call. This clonotype originated in a female donor with Graves disease. The CDR3 bases are TGTGCCAGCAGTTTTAGGGTTCAGCCCCAGCATTTT. Protein sequence: CASSFRVQPQHF.